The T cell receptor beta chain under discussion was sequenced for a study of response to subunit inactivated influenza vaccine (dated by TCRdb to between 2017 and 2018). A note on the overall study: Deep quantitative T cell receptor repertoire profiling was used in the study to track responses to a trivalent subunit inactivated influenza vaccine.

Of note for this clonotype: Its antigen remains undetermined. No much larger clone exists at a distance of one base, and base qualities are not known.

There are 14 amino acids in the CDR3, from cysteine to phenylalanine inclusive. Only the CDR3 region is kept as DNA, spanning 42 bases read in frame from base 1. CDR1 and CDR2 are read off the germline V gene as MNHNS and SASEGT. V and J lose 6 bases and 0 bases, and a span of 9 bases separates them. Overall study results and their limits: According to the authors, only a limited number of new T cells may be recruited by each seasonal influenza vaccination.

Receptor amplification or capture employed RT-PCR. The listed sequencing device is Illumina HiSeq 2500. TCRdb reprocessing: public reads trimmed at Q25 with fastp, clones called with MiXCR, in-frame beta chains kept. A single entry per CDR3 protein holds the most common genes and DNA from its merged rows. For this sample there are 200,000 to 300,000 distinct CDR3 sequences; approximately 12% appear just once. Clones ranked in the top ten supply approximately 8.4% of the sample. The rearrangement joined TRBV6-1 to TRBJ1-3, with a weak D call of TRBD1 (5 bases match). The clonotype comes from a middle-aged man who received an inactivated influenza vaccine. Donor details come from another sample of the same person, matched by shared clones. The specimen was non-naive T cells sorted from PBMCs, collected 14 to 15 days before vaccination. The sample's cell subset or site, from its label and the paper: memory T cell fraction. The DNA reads TGTGCCAGCAGAGGACACGTCTCTGGAAACACCATATATTTT. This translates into CASRGHVSGNTIYF.